These 5 T cell receptor beta chains share one sample of origin, sequenced in a study of early T cells in non-severe SARS-CoV-2 infection. MiXCR, applied by TCRdb to the 5' RACE reads, yields one record per CDR3 protein. The sample lists fewer than 120,000 distinct CDR3 sequences; roughly 13% were seen once. Sequences were derived from whole blood, sampled at baseline. The origin of the receptors is an adult who was a healthcare worker with PCR-confirmed SARS-CoV-2 infection or an uninfected control (not recorded which).

This clonotype was recorded a few times. The V call is TRBV2, the J call TRBJ2-1; 11 bases agree with TRBD2. Germline CDR1 reads SNHLY; CDR2 reads FYNNEI. The V segment lost 1 base and the J segment 8 bases; nucleotides outside the gene matches: 7. The CDR3 is 16 amino acids. The CDR3, as DNA: TGTGCCAGCAGTGAAGAACTAGCGGGAGAACCGGATGAGCAGTTCTTC. Protein product: CASSEELAGEPDEQFF.

This clonotype occurred a few times. CDR3 in DNA: TGCGCCAGCAGCCACAGGACAGAGCTAATGAACACTGAAGCTTTCTTT. Its translation: CASSHRTELMNTEAFF. This chain joins TRBV5-1 and TRBJ1-1; D possibly corresponds to TRBD1 (6 bases). Between the trimmed V and J ends, which lost 4 bases and 0 bases, there was a span of 16 bases. The germline CDR1 and CDR2 sequences are SGHRS and YFSETQ. This CDR3 comprises 16 residues. Using reference TRBV5-1 and TRBJ1-1 for the parts outside the CDR3, the full variable domain is KAGVTQTPRYLIKTRGQQVTLSCSPISGHRSVSWYQQTPGQGLQFLFEYFSETQRNKGNFPGRFSGRQFSNSRSEMNVSTLELGDSALYLCASSHRTELMNTEAFFGQGTRLTVV.

This clonotype was found a few times. The V and J genes are TRBV2 and TRBJ2-3, with TRBD1 identical over 9 bases. CDR1 is SNHLY and CDR2 is FYNNEI in the germline V gene. The CDR3 sequence is 17 residues long. J lost 4 bases, V lost 3 bases, and 11 bases had no gene match. CDR3 in DNA: TGTGCCAGCAGTGACCCTCCCCGGGGACAGGGCCCAGATACGCAGTATTTT. The encoded protein is CASSDPPRGQGPDTQYF.

This clonotype was counted at least ten times. The chain recombines TRBV4-1 with TRBJ1-1; 9 positions agree with TRBD1. The CDR3 contains 15 residues. Per germline, CDR1 MGHRA and CDR2 YSYEKL. Trimming took 1 base from V and 1 from J; bases not matched to a gene: 1. The CDR3 DNA sequence: TGCGCCAGCAGCCAAGGACAGGGGGAGAACACTGAAGCTTTCTTT. Protein: CASSQGQGENTEAFF.

The chain employs TRBV24-1 and TRBJ2-2; D unclear. This CDR3 has 12 amino acids. With 1 base removed from V and 6 bases from J, the gap between germline ends came to 2 bases. Germline assignment: CDR1 KGHDR and CDR2 SFDVKD. The CDR3 loop reads CATSDFPGELFF. The DNA of the CDR3 is TGTGCCACCAGTGATTTTCCCGGGGAGCTGTTTTTT.